These 12 T cell receptor beta chains were sequenced from one sample in a study of blood T cell repertoires in COVID-19. The repertoire was sequenced with immunoSEQ multiplex PCR; TCRdb's copy has only in-frame clones and lacks some. The sample carries 210,000 or so clones, around 90% recorded once. Sequencing was performed on peripheral blood. The receptors were gathered from a man aged 25-45 years with acute or convalescent COVID-19.

This rearrangement joins TRBV29-1 to TRBJ2-1; perhaps TRBD2 as D (6 bases). Looked up from germline, CDR1 is SQVTM and CDR2 is ANQGSEA. The CDR3 runs to 14 residues. V dropped 6 bases and J dropped 4 bases, with 16 bases sitting between them. In DNA, the CDR3 is TGCAGCGTCCTACGGGGGACGGGGTACAATGAGCAGTTCTTC. Amino acids: CSVLRGTGYNEQFF.

This chain links TRBV28 with TRBJ1-1; no reliable D call. This CDR3 is 13 amino acids long. The germline V gene encodes CDR1 MDHEN and CDR2 SYDVKM. V was clipped by 8 bases and J by 0 bases, with 10 bases between them. The CDR3 DNA reads TGTGCCAGCGCCCTAAAGATGAACACTGAAGCTTTCTTT. Translated: CASALKMNTEAFF.

The chain couples TRBV7-2 to TRBJ2-2, with D possibly being TRBD1 (5 bases). Trimming cost V 3 bases and J 1 base, with 9 bases left between them. From germline, CDR1 is SGHTA and CDR2 FQGNSA. This CDR3 comprises 15 residues. The CDR3 DNA sequence: TGTGCCAGCAGCTTGGGCCAGGGGAACACCGGGGAGCTGTTTTTT. The encoded protein is CASSLGQGNTGELFF.

The V gene is TRBV5-6, the J gene TRBJ2-7; 10 bases align to TRBD1. This CDR3 is 15 amino acids long. The trim removed 2 bases at V and 0 bases at J, leaving 2 bases unmatched. The V gene's germline CDR1 is SGHDT and CDR2 YYEEEE. CDR3 residues: CASSLGTGVSYEQYF. The CDR3 nucleotides are TGTGCCAGCAGCTTAGGGACAGGGGTCTCCTACGAGCAGTACTTC.

The V call is TRBV6-5, the J call TRBJ1-6, with no clear D. CDR3 size: 14 residues. With 7 bases removed from V and 1 base from J, the gap between germline ends came to 8 bases. Germline V gene lookup returns CDR1 MNHEY and CDR2 SVGAGI. CDR3 sequence: CASTRDSYNSPLHF. CDR3 in DNA: TGTGCCAGCACGAGGGATTCCTATAATTCACCCCTCCACTTT.

The chain has TRBV5-1 and TRBJ1-4; the D gene is possibly TRBD1 (5 bases). In germline, CDR1 is SGHRS, CDR2 YFSETQ. Trimming cost V 4 bases and J 0 bases, with 13 bases left between them. The CDR3 has 16 amino acids. The CDR3 sequence is CASSDRMTATNEKLFF. As DNA, the CDR3 is TGCGCCAGCAGCGACCGAATGACAGCAACTAATGAAAAACTGTTTTTT.

This rearrangement joins TRBV9 to TRBJ2-7, with 7 bases lining up with TRBD2. CDR1 and CDR2 from the germline V gene are SGDLS and YYNGEE. V shed 4 bases, J shed 6 bases, and the junction held 10 bases outside the gene matches. This CDR3 comprises 14 residues. CDR3 sequence reads: CASSPRTRVSEQYF. The CDR3 bases are TGTGCCAGCAGCCCCCGGACTAGGGTCTCCGAGCAGTACTTC.

CDR3 DNA: TGTGCCAGTACCAAGGGGGTTTTTTTGAGGGGGCAGTTCGTTGAGGATCAGCCCCAGCATTTT. Residues: CASTKGVFLRGQFVEDQPQHF. V and J are TRBV19 and TRBJ1-5; TRBD1 agrees at 7 bases. Germline V gene lookup returns CDR1 LNHDA and CDR2 SQIVND (reference sequence). The CDR3 is 21 amino acids. J lost 5 bases, V lost 7 bases, and 29 bases had no gene match. Complete variable domain (other parts from reference TRBV19 and TRBJ1-5): DGGITQSPKYLFRKEGQNVTLSCEQNLNHDAMYWYRQDPGQGLRLIYYSQIVNDFQKGDIAEGYSVSREKKESFPLTVTSAQKNPTAFYLCASTKGVFLRGQFVEDQPQHFGDGTRLSIL.

This chain joins TRBV18 and TRBJ1-5, with D possibly being TRBD1 (5 bases). The V end lost 2 bases, the J end lost 4 bases, and 9 bases lay between the germline ends. Germline lookup yields CDR1 KGHSH and CDR2 LQKENI. This CDR3 has 14 residues. The CDR3 nucleotides read TGTGCCAGCTCACCAAGGGACTCAAATCAGCCCCAGCATTTT. Protein: CASSPRDSNQPQHF.

As to this clone: This specimen includes other DNA sequences encoding the same CDR3. The chain couples TRBV2 to TRBJ1-2, with TRBD1 as a possible D gene (5 bases). Germline assignment: CDR1 SNHLY and CDR2 FYNNEI. V was shortened by 4 bases and J by 4 bases, with 7 bases between the two germline ends. The CDR3 totals 12 residues. Here the CDR3 DNA reads TGTGCCAGCAGTGCCCAGGGCTATGGCTACACCTTC. Protein product: CASSAQGYGYTF. The full variable domain, its missing parts supplied by reference TRBV2 and TRBJ1-2, is EPEVTQTPSHQVTQMGQEVILRCVPISNHLYFYWYRQILGQKVEFLVSFYNNEISEKSEIFDDQFSVERPDGSNFTLKIRSTKLEDSAMYFCASSAQGYGYTFGSGTRLTVV.

With regard to this clone: Other DNA sequences within the sample encode an identical CDR3. The chain has TRBV6-5 and TRBJ1-1; TRBD1 matches at 11 bases. This CDR3 is built from 13 residues. Trimming took 6 bases from V and 3 from J; bases not matched to a gene: 0. Germline V gene sequence: CDR1 MNHEY, CDR2 SVGAGI. In nucleotides, the CDR3 is TGTGCCAGCAGGGGACAGGGGGACACTGAAGCTTTCTTT. Its translation: CASRGQGDTEAFF.

CDR3 region: CASNNLLTGNYGYTF. The CDR3 DNA follows: TGCGCCAGCAACAACCTACTAACAGGAAACTATGGCTACACCTTC. The chain uses TRBV4-1 and TRBJ1-2, with D perhaps TRBD1 (5 bases). V was clipped by 7 bases and J by 2 bases, with 17 bases between them. The CDR3 has 15 residues. From germline, CDR1 is MGHRA and CDR2 YSYEKL.